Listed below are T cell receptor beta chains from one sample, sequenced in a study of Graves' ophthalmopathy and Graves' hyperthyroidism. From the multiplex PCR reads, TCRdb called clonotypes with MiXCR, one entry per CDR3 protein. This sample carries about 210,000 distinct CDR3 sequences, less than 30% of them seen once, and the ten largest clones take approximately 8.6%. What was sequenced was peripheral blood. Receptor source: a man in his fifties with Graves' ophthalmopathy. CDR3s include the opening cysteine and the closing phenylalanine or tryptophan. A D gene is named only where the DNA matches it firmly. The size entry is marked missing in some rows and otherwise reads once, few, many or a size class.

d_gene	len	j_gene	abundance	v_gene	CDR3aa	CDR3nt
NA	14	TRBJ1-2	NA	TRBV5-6	CASSLRDVSSGYTF	TGTGCCAGCAGCTTACGGGACGTCAGTTCTGGCTACACCTTC
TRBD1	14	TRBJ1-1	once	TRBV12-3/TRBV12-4	CASSRGGPNTEAFF	TGTGCCAGCAGTAGAGGGGGCCCGAACACTGAAGCTTTCTTT
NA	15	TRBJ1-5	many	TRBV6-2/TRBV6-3	CASRTGGRGNQPQHF	TGTGCCAGCCGAACTGGGGGACGGGGCAATCAGCCCCAGCATTTT
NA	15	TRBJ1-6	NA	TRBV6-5	CASSYSAGHNSPLHF	TGTGCCAGCAGTTACTCGGCAGGGCATAATTCACCCCTCCACTTT
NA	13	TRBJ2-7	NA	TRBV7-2	CASSPLTSYEQYF	TGTGCCAGCAGCCCCCTCACCTCCTACGAGCAGTACTTC
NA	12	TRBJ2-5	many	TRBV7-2	CASSLAVRSQYF	TGTGCCAGCAGCTTAGCGGTTAGGAGCCAGTACTTC
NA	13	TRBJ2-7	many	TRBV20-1	CSARGTISYEQYF	TGCAGTGCTAGAGGGACGATTTCCTACGAGCAGTACTTC
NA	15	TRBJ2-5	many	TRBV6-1	CASSVWESAQETQYF	TGTGCCAGCAGTGTGTGGGAGTCGGCCCAAGAGACCCAGTACTTC
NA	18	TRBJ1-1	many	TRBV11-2	CASSLEIMDRGGNTEAFF	TGTGCCAGCAGCTTAGAGATTATGGACCGCGGGGGGAACACTGAAGCTTTCTTT
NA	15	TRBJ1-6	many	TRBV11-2	CASSLGEAGSSPLHF	TGTGCCAGCAGCTTAGGGGAAGCGGGGAGTTCACCCCTCCACTTT
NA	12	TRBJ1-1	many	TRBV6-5	CASSYSADQAFF	TGTGCCAGCAGTTACTCAGCGGACCAAGCTTTCTTT
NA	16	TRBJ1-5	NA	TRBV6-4	CASSDLGGYSNQPQHF	TGTGCCAGCAGTGACTTAGGGGGGTATAGCAATCAGCCCCAGCATTTT
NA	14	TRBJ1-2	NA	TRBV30	CAWRGFEIDYGYTF	TGTGCCTGGAGGGGGTTCGAAATCGACTATGGCTACACCTTC
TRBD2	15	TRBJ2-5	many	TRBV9	CASSVAGGPIETQYF	TGTGCCAGCAGCGTAGCGGGAGGGCCGATAGAGACCCAGTACTTC
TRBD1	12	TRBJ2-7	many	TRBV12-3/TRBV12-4	CASSLQGNEQYF	TGTGCCAGCAGTCTACAGGGGAACGAGCAGTACTTC
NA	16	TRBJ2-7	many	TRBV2	CASSDPSEAPTYEQYF	TGTGCCAGCAGTGATCCTTCGGAGGCACCGACCTACGAGCAGTACTTC
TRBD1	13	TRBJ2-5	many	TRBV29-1	CSVEEGARQTQYF	TGCAGCGTCGAAGAGGGGGCAAGGCAGACCCAGTACTTC
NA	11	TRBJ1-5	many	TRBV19	CASAGAGPQHF	TGTGCCAGTGCGGGGGCTGGGCCCCAGCATTTT
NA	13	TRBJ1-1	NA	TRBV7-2	CASFGQRNTEAFF	TGTGCCAGCTTTGGACAGAGGAACACTGAAGCTTTCTTT
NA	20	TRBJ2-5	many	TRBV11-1	CASSLAVPGRGPRSQETQYF	TGTGCCAGCAGCTTAGCGGTCCCGGGGAGGGGGCCGCGGAGCCAAGAGACCCAGTACTTC
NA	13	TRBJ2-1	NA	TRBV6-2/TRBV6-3	CASRGNPPHEQFF	TGTGCCAGCAGGGGGAATCCGCCCCATGAGCAGTTCTTC
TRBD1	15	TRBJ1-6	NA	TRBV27	CASRTAGQMNSPLHF	TGTGCCAGCAGAACTGCGGGACAGATGAATTCACCCCTCCACTTT
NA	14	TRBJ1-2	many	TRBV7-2	CASSLVRVEYGYTF	TGTGCCAGCAGCTTGGTGAGGGTGGAGTATGGCTACACCTTC
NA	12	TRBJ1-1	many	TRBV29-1	CSVAQGRGEAFF	TGCAGCGTCGCTCAGGGTAGGGGCGAAGCTTTCTTT
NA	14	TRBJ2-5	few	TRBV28	CASSFPPGWETQYF	TGTGCCAGCAGTTTCCCCCCAGGGTGGGAGACCCAGTACTTC
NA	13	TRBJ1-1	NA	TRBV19	CASGSQGETEAFF	TGTGCCAGTGGGTCGCAGGGCGAGACTGAAGCTTTCTTT
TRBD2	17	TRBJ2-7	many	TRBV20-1	CSARLPRGGTSTYEQYF	TGCAGTGCTAGACTACCCCGGGGGGGAACCTCTACCTACGAGCAGTACTTC
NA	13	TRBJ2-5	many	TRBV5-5	CASSFGSAETQYF	TGTGCCAGCAGCTTTGGTAGCGCGGAGACCCAGTACTTC
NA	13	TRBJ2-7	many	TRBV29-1	CSVAAGRSYEQYF	TGCAGCGTTGCCGCGGGACGCAGCTACGAGCAGTACTTC
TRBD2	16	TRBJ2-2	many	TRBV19	CASSARTSLNTGELFF	TGTGCCAGTAGTGCCCGGACTAGCCTGAACACCGGGGAGCTGTTTTTT
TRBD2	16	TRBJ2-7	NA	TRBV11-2	CASRLLAGRAPYEQYF	TGTGCCAGCAGACTCCTAGCGGGGAGGGCCCCCTACGAGCAGTACTTC
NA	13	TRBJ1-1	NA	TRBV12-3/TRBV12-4	CASCLRGGTEAFF	TGTGCCAGCTGCCTTCGGGGAGGCACTGAAGCTTTCTTT
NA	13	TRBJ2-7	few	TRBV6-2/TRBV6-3	CASSYEANYEQYF	TGTGCCAGCAGTTACGAGGCCAACTACGAGCAGTACTTC
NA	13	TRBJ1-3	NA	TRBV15	CATQQGSGNTIYF	TGTGCCACCCAACAGGGCTCTGGAAACACCATATATTTT
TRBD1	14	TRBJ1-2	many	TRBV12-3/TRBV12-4	CASSQGQGDYGYTF	TGTGCCAGCAGTCAAGGACAGGGAGACTATGGCTACACCTTC
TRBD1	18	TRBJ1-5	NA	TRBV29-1	CSPEPGTAYLGSNQPQHF	TGCAGCCCTGAACCCGGGACAGCTTACCTGGGGAGCAATCAGCCCCAGCATTTT
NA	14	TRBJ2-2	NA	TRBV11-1	CASSLESYTGELFF	TGTGCCAGCAGCTTAGAGAGTTACACCGGGGAGCTGTTTTTT
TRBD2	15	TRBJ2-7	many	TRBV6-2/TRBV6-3	CASSYSGLAGGEQYF	TGTGCCAGCAGTTACTCCGGACTAGCGGGGGGCGAGCAGTACTTC
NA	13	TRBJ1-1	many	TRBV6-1	CASSGAWTREAFF	TGTGCCAGCAGTGGCGCCTGGACGCGTGAAGCTTTCTTT
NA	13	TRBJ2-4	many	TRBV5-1	CASSHRDTNIQYF	TGCGCCAGCAGCCACCGGGACACCAACATTCAGTACTTC
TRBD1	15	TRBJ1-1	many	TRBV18	CASSPRSDRGTEAFF	TGTGCCAGCTCACCGCGTTCCGACAGGGGCACTGAAGCTTTCTTT
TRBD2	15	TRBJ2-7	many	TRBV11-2	CASSLGLGEGGEQYF	TGTGCCAGCAGCTTAGGTTTGGGGGAGGGCGGCGAGCAGTACTTC
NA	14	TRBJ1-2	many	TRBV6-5	CASSYSTGGYGYTF	TGTGCCAGCAGTTACTCGACAGGCGGCTATGGCTACACCTTC
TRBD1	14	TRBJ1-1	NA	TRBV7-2	CASSLRGQGFGAFF	TGTGCCAGCAGCTTAAGGGGACAGGGATTCGGCGCTTTCTTT
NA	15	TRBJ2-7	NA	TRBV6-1	CASSEEGEGAYEQYF	TGTGCCAGCAGTGAAGAGGGGGAAGGAGCCTACGAGCAGTACTTC
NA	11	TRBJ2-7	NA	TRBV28	CASLGSYEQYF	TGTGCCAGCCTCGGGAGCTACGAGCAGTACTTC
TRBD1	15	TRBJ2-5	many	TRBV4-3	CASSRRQGSQETQYF	TGCGCCAGCAGCCGACGACAGGGGAGCCAAGAGACCCAGTACTTC
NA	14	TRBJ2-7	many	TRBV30	CAWSVPQRAYEQYF	TGTGCCTGGAGTGTACCCCAGCGGGCCTACGAGCAGTACTTC
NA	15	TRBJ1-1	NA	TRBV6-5	CASSYGILGGTEAFF	TGTGCCAGCAGTTACGGAATCCTTGGGGGCACTGAAGCTTTCTTT
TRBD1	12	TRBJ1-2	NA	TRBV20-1	CSGRQGGFGYTF	TGCAGTGGCCGACAGGGAGGGTTTGGCTACACCTTC
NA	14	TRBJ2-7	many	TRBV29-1	CSAKRRESSYEQYF	TGCAGCGCGAAACGTCGAGAAAGCTCCTACGAGCAGTACTTC
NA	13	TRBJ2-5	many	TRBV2	CASSPERGETQYF	TGTGCCAGCAGTCCAGAAAGGGGGGAGACCCAGTACTTC
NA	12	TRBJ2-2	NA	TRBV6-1	CASTTFLGELFF	TGTGCCAGCACCACCTTCCTCGGGGAGCTGTTTTTT
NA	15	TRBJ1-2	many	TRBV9	CASSAGLRANYGYTF	TGTGCCAGCAGCGCCGGGCTCCGGGCTAACTATGGCTACACCTTC
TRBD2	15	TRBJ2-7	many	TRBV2	CASSEWRESSYEQYF	TGTGCCAGCAGTGAATGGCGGGAGAGCTCCTACGAGCAGTACTTC
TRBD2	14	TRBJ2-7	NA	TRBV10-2	CAGISGRRIYEQYF	TGCGCCGGCATTAGCGGGAGAAGGATCTACGAGCAGTACTTC
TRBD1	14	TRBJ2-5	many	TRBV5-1	CASSLDGQGETQYF	TGCGCCAGCAGCTTGGACGGACAGGGTGAGACCCAGTACTTC
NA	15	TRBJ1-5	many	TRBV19	CASSIGSGGGQPQHF	TGTGCCAGTAGTATAGGATCCGGGGGCGGACAGCCCCAGCATTTT
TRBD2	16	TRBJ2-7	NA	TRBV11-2	CASSIGLAGTEYEQYF	TGTGCCAGCAGCATAGGACTAGCAGGGACGGAGTACGAGCAGTACTTC